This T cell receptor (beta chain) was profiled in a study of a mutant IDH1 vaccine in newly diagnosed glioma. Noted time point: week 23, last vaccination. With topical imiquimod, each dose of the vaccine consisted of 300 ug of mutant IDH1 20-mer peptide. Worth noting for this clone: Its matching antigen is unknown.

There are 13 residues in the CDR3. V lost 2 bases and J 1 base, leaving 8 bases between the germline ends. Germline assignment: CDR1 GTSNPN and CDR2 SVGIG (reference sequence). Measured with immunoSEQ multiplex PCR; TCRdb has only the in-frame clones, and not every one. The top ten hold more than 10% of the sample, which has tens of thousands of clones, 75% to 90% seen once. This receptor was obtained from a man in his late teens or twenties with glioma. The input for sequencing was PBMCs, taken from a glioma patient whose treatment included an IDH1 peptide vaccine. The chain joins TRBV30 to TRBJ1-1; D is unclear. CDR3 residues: CAWSTDGNTEAFF. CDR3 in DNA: TGTGCCTGGAGTACGGACGGGAACACTGAAGCTTTCTTT.